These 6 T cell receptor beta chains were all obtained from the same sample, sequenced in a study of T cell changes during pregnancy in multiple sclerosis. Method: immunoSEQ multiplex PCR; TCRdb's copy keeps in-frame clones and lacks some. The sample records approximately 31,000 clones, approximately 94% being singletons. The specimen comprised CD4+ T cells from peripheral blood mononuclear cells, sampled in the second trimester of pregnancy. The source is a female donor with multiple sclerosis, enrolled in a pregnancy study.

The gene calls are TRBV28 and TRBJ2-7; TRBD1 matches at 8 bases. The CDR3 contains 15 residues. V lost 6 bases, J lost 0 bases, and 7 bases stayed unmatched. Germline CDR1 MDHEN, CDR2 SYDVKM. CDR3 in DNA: TGTGCCAGCAGACCAACCGGGACAGGCTCCTACGAGCAGTACTTC. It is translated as CASRPTGTGSYEQYF.

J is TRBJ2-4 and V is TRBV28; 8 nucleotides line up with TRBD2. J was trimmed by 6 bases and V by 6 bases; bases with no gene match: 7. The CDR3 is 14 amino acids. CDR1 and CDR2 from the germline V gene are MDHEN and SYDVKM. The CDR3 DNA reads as TGTGCCAGCAGGGGAGTAGCGGGATCAAACATTCAGTACTTC. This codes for CASRGVAGSNIQYF.

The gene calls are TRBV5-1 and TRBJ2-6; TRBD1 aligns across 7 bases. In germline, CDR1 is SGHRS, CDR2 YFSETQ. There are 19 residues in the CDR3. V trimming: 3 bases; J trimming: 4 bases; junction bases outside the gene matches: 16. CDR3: CASSYRQGVGPPGANVLTF. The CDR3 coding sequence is TGCGCCAGCAGCTACCGACAGGGAGTAGGCCCCCCCGGGGCCAACGTCCTGACTTTC.

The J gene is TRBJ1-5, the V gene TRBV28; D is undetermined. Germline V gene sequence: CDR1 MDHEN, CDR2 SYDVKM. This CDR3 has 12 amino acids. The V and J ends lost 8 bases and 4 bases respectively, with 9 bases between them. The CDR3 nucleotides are TGTGCCAGCCTATCGGGGAATCAGCCCCAGCATTTT. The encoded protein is CASLSGNQPQHF.

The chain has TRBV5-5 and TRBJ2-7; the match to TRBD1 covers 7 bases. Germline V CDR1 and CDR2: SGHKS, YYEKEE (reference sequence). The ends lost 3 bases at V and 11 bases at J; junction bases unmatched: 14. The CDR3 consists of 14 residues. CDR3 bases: TGTGCCAGCAGCTACCTGCTCCGGGACAGCCAGGAGTACTTC. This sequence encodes CASSYLLRDSQEYF.

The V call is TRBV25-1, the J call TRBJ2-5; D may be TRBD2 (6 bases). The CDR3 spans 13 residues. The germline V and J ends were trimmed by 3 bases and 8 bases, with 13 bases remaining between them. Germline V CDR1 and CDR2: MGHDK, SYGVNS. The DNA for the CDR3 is TGTGCCAGCAGTGATCGGGCCGGGGGAACCCAGTACTTC. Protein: CASSDRAGGTQYF.